This TCR beta chain emerged from a study of Ad26.COV2.S vaccination and SARS-CoV-2 variants (dated by TCRdb to about 2021). Some background on the complete study: Vaccine-arm donors were drawn from COV1001, a multicentre, randomized, double-blind, placebo-controlled phase I-IIa trial of Ad26.COV2.S in healthy adults. Ad26.COV2.S was administered intramuscularly at a dose of 5x10^10 or 1x10^11 viral particles, either as one shot or as two shots given 56 days apart. TCRbeta repertoire sequencing served as the tool for gauging how specific and how broad the SARS-CoV-2-reactive T cell receptors were following Ad26.COV2.S vaccination. The TCR-sequenced set comprised approximately 32 samples: around 20 Ad26.COV2.S vaccine recipients, 5 placebo recipients and 8 SARS-CoV-2 convalescent individuals. Trial participants were randomized into five groups of five: low-dose or high-dose Ad26.COV2.S given once or twice, or placebo on both occasions. Blinding of investigators to trial group allocation was maintained during experiments and outcome assessment.

The immunoSEQ Assay was the method used to sequence TCRbeta CDR3 regions. After extraction, genomic DNA underwent amplification by bias-controlled multiplex PCR, followed by high-throughput sequencing. On the authors' methods: To quantify the absolute abundance of every unique TCRbeta CDR3 region, sequences were collapsed and filtered. T cell fraction was estimated by normalizing TCRbeta template counts to usable DNA, with usable DNA measured through amplification of reference genes found in all nucleated cells. Repertoire TCRs were annotated as SARS-CoV-2-specific when V gene, CDR3 amino acid sequence and J gene were exactly matched to a known reactive TCR set. The reference SARS-CoV-2 TCR set was derived from MIRA and filtered for enrichment in COVID-19-positive ImmuneCODE repertoires, a step that removed public or cross-reactive TCRs. Drawing on the MIRA antigens, annotated TCRs were analysed further at the level of specific ORF or position within ORF. Depth was the summed frequency of annotated unique rearrangements, while breadth was defined as annotated unique rearrangements over total unique productive rearrangements. TCR breadth was compared between groups using two-sided Wilcoxon rank-sum tests. In its TCRdb copy, this immuneACCESS table keeps in-frame sequences only and misses some clones. Where compared with another copy, unresolved V genes explain less than half of these, and the others have no known cause. Clonal size and the V and J genes are those of that table, whereas D and trimming came from the DNA. For this sample there are approximately 250,000 clones; 87% appear just once. The ten largest clones add up to under 3% of the sample.

General findings and caveats noted by the study authors: Higher spike-specific TCR breadth was observed in Ad26.COV2.S recipients than in placebo recipients (P = 0.0014). Comparing responses between vaccine doses or regimens was not something the study was powered to do. Comparable non-spike TCR breadth was observed between vaccine and placebo recipients, consistent with only spike being contained in the vaccine. After vaccination, spike-specific CD8+ and CD4+ T cell responses were reported to show substantial breadth. According to the authors, total T cell responses may have been underestimated by the TCR breadth and depth analyses.

A note on this clone: Its antigen remains undetermined. The record has no base qualities; no much larger clone is one base away.

According to the germline V gene, CDR1 reads SGHVS and CDR2 reads FNYEAQ. The CDR3 spans 16 residues, from the cysteine through the phenylalanine. Only the CDR3 part of the read is kept: 48 bases, read in frame from the first base. V gives up 1 base and J gives up 5 bases, and the segment between their germline ends measures 14 bases. What the treatment or condition label conveys for this sample: over 15 received Ad26.COV2.S at low or high dose, single or two shots; several received placebo; per-sample allocation not given. Repertoires of vaccine and placebo recipients were sequenced from samples collected on day 63 after the first injection. Cohort 1b enrolled 25 adults aged 18-55 years at a single site in Boston, USA, between 29 July and 7 August 2020. Ad26.COV2.S consisted of a replication-incompetent adenovirus type 26 vector by which a prefusion-stabilized SARS-CoV-2 spike protein from the original Wuhan strain was expressed.

The TCR originated in a person aged 18 to 59 who received the Ad26.COV2.S COVID-19 vaccine or a placebo. The specimen comprised peripheral blood, sampled in a trial of Ad26.COV2.S vaccine versus placebo. The chain is assembled from TRBV7-6 and TRBJ2-2, and TRBD1 may be the D gene, going by 5 matching bases. The CDR3 protein sequence reads: CASSLESQGQTGELFF. The DNA is as follows: TGTGCCAGCAGCTTAGAATCTCAGGGCCAGACCGGGGAGCTGTTTTTT.